This is a list of T cell receptor beta chains from one sample in a study of response to subunit inactivated influenza vaccine. TCRdb reprocessed the RT-PCR reads with MiXCR, giving one entry per CDR3 protein. The sample has hundreds of thousands of distinct CDR3 sequences; approximately 15% are singletons. The source was PBMCs from blood, collected around two weeks before vaccination. These receptors originate from a man between 50 and 59 years old who received an inactivated influenza vaccine. CDR3s leave out the opening cysteine and the closing phenylalanine or tryptophan. Not every row has a clone size; where given, it reads once, few, many or a size class.

cdr3_aa,j_call,v_call,clone_size
ATSRGPVFTTNEKLF,TRBJ1-4,TRBV15,few
ASSLYLAGGTETQY,TRBJ2-5,TRBV7-2,.
SARDQGLNTEAF,TRBJ1-1,TRBV20-1,few
ASSQGWSSRGTSSYEQY,TRBJ2-7,TRBV3-1,few
ASSYWREPSYEQY,TRBJ2-7,TRBV13,.
ASSLESYGPGELF,TRBJ2-2,TRBV5-5,.
ASSLGFGQPPYGYT,TRBJ1-2,TRBV5-4,.
SGLLAGGPSDTQY,TRBJ2-3,TRBV29-1,many
ASSYGTSGNNEQF,TRBJ2-1,TRBV27,.
ASSQGWQGHNEQF,TRBJ2-1,TRBV4-2,few
ASRYSGAESYEQY,TRBJ2-7,TRBV5-1,.
AILGPFGEKLF,TRBJ1-4,TRBV28,.
SAKRLAGGTDTQY,TRBJ2-3,TRBV20-1,few
ASSPSETQY,TRBJ2-5,TRBV7-2,.
ASSDPSEEQY,TRBJ2-7,TRBV28,few
ASSQTLTSGGLQETQY,TRBJ2-5,TRBV4-1,few
ASSSGQRHLIYQETQY,TRBJ2-5,TRBV12-3/TRBV12-4,.
ASSPEISRLQETQY,TRBJ2-5,TRBV2,few
ASSESGLSSYNEQF,TRBJ2-1,TRBV10-2,.
ASSLAGEGQETQY,TRBJ2-5,TRBV5-1,few
ASSPRAAQGVNEQF,TRBJ2-1,TRBV5-1,few
ASSVTVGSSYEQY,TRBJ2-7,TRBV9,.
ASSAAGSEKLF,TRBJ1-4,TRBV25-1,many
ASSLEVGRTYEQY,TRBJ2-7,TRBV7-2,many
ASSPPGSGSVI,TRBJ2-1,TRBV18,once